This entry lists 8 T cell receptor beta chains sequenced from one sample in a study of CXCR4 blockade with PD-1 therapy in pancreatic cancer. Data came from immunoSEQ multiplex PCR; TCRdb stores just in-frame clones and leaves some out. The sample yields 3,600 or so clones, 41% seen once. The sequenced sample consisted of tumor tissue. The receptors stem from a human donor with pancreatic ductal adenocarcinoma.

The V gene is TRBV18, the J gene TRBJ2-1; 12 nucleotides line up with TRBD1. CDR1 is KGHSH, CDR2 LQKENI, per germline. V was clipped by 3 bases and J by 7 bases; unmatched bases: 7. This CDR3 has 16 residues. CDR3 coding DNA: TGTGCCAGCTCACCTCGGGACAGGGGGCATGATAATGAGCAGTTCTTC. It specifies CASSPRDRGHDNEQFF.

This chain links TRBV19 with TRBJ2-7, with 9 bases aligning to TRBD1. The CDR3 covers 18 residues. Looked up from germline, CDR1 is LNHDA and CDR2 is SQIVND (reference sequence). Germline trimming cut 5 bases from V and 4 bases from J; bases unmatched to any gene: 18. In DNA form, the CDR3 reads TGTGCCAGTAGTCCCCCGCCTGGGACAGGGATGAGAAGTTACGAGCAGTACTTC. Translated, it gives CASSPPPGTGMRSYEQYF. The full variable domain, rest sourced from reference TRBV19 and TRBJ2-7, is DGGITQSPKYLFRKEGQNVTLSCEQNLNHDAMYWYRQDPGQGLRLIYYSQIVNDFQKGDIAEGYSVSREKKESFPLTVTSAQKNPTAFYLCASSPPPGTGMRSYEQYFGPGTRLTVT.

The chain has TRBV19 and TRBJ2-3; 9 bases are shared with TRBD2. The junction had 11 bases not matched to a gene; V was cut back by 5 bases and J by 5 bases. The length of the CDR3 is 16 residues. CDR1 is LNHDA and CDR2 is SQIVND in the germline V gene (reference sequence). The DNA of the CDR3 is TGTGCCAGTAGTCCCGTGGGGCGGGGGGGCCTAGATACGCAGTATTTT. It specifies CASSPVGRGGLDTQYF. Full variable domain (outside the CDR3, taken from reference TRBV19 and TRBJ2-3): DGGITQSPKYLFRKEGQNVTLSCEQNLNHDAMYWYRQDPGQGLRLIYYSQIVNDFQKGDIAEGYSVSREKKESFPLTVTSAQKNPTAFYLCASSPVGRGGLDTQYFGPGTRLTVL.

This chain links TRBV6-8 with TRBJ2-7; 9 bases line up with TRBD2. Germline trimming cut 7 bases from V and 12 bases from J; bases unmatched to any gene: 13. CDR3 length: 13 residues. The germline gives CDR1 MNHGY, CDR2 SAAAGT. CDR3 sequence: CASTSSGGTPWYF. CDR3 nucleotides: TGTGCCAGCACCTCGAGCGGGGGGACTCCCTGGTACTTC.

This clone has a handful of counts. The V gene is TRBV11-3, the J gene TRBJ2-7; 9 bases map to TRBD1. The CDR3 sequence is 14 residues long. CDR1 is SGHNT, CDR2 YENEEA, per germline. J was trimmed by 5 bases and V by 3 bases; bases with no gene match: 5. In DNA form, the CDR3 reads TGTGCCAGCAGCTTGGGGACAGGGTATAACGAGCAGTACTTC. Its translation: CASSLGTGYNEQYF.

V usage is TRBV6-7 and J usage is TRBJ1-5; D remains unclear. TRBV6-7 is noted as an ORF with a role that remains uncertain. The CDR3 length is 13 residues. Trimming shortened V by 6 bases and J by 3 bases, and 9 bases separated the two germline ends. CDR3 amino acids: CASSPLHNQPQHF. The CDR3 bases are TGTGCCAGCAGCCCTCTACACAATCAGCCCCAGCATTTT.

This clone was counted a single time. This sequence joins TRBV19 and TRBJ2-7, with TRBD2 as a possible D gene (5 bases). CDR1 is LNHDA, CDR2 SQIVND, per germline (reference sequence). CDR3 length: 12 amino acids. The V end was cut by 3 bases, the J end by 6 bases, with 9 bases between. The CDR3 reads CASSMSGIEQYF. Here the CDR3 DNA reads TGTGCCAGTAGTATGTCGGGGATCGAGCAGTACTTC.

This clone is classed as medium-sized. V and J are TRBV11-3 and TRBJ1-6; no reliable D call. The CDR3 covers 14 residues. In germline, CDR1 is SGHNT, CDR2 YENEEA. Trimming pared 1 base from V and 7 bases from J, leaving 8 bases between. The CDR3 DNA reads as TGTGCCAGCAGCTTAGTCCCAGAGAATTCACCCCTCCACTTT. Translating it yields CASSLVPENSPLHF.